Sequencing of this T cell receptor beta chain was carried out in a study of blood T cell repertoires in COVID-19. It was during active infection that Seattle patients were enrolled and then longitudinally followed. In the authors' workflow: Researchers report that nucleated cell counts were estimated from reference gene primer amplification. Sequencing was performed with immunoSEQ multiplex PCR; in TCRdb, only in-frame clones are kept and a portion is missing. V and J calls and clone size are given by that table; D and trimming were obtained from the DNA. The sample has under 550,000 clones; roughly 90% are singletons. Germline V gene sequence: CDR1 SGHVS, CDR2 FNYEAQ. V trimming: 2 bases; J trimming: 7 bases; junction bases outside the gene matches: 7. The CDR3 length is 15 residues.

The clonotype was recovered from a man aged 18 to 29 with COVID-19, enrolled during active disease. Sequencing was performed on peripheral blood. The chain has TRBV7-6 and TRBJ2-1; 8 bases are shared with TRBD2. This CDR3 is CASSLFSGAGNEQFF. DNA for the CDR3: TGTGCCAGCAGCTTATTTAGCGGGGCGGGGAATGAGCAGTTCTTC.